The clone carrying this T cell receptor (beta chain) was counted a single time. These data belong to a study of blood T cell repertoires in COVID-19. Study overall: Researchers got acute and convalescent COVID-19 samples from the United States, Italy and Spain. PBMCs, B-cell-depleted T cells, or T cells provided the cDNA or gDNA that made up the material.

Looked up from germline, CDR1 is SGHTA and CDR2 is FQGNSA. Trimming left V 5 bases short and J 2 bases short, with 17 bases between. The CDR3 sequence is 16 residues long. Original methodology: How many nucleated cells were present was estimated from reference gene primer amplification. Assay used: immunoSEQ multiplex PCR; TCRdb lists only in-frame clones, some missing. That table gives V, J and clone size, and the DNA gave D and trimming. The sample lists some 220,000 clones, around 84% seen once, with 2.9% in the top ten. The sequence derives from a middle-aged man who had recovered from COVID-19. The J gene is TRBJ2-3, the V gene TRBV7-2; D is possibly TRBD2 (6 bases). The material sequenced was peripheral blood. The CDR3 reads CASSLQGGLFTDTQYF. As DNA, the CDR3 is TGTGCCAGCAGCCTTCAGGGCGGACTATTCACAGATACGCAGTATTTT.